This T cell receptor beta chain was identified during a study of cytomegalovirus exposure and HLA in healthy donors. In the PCR, 60 Vbeta and 13 Jbeta primers were used. Only in-frame clones appear in the TCRdb table, and some are missing; sequencing was by immunoSEQ multiplex PCR. Here the sample spans about 93,000 clones, about two thirds being singletons. This CDR3 comprises 14 residues. The V gene lost 0 bases and the J gene lost 2 bases, with 11 bases spanning the gap. CDR1 and CDR2 (germline): GTSNPN, SVGIG (reference sequence). This receptor was taken from a boy aged 5-17 years in good health and CMV-seropositive. The sequenced material came from PBMCs. This chain links TRBV30 with TRBJ2-7, with D possibly matching TRBD2 (6 bases). The DNA for the CDR3 is TGTGCCTGGAGTGTTGGGACTGGAGCCTACGAGCAGTACTTC. Its protein product is CAWSVGTGAYEQYF.